Listed here is a single TCR beta chain. Its antigen specificity is not known. Base-call qualities are not available, and no considerably larger clone is one nucleotide away. The sample originates from a study of blood T cells in healthy people across ages (dated by TCRdb to 2014 to 2015). Describing the broader study: Template switching captured roughly one uniquely barcoded TCR beta cDNA molecule per two T cells in model experiments. Four age groups were formed from the donors: young (average about 15 years), middle-aged (approximately 42), aged (about 68) and long-lived (approximately 80). Using deep sequencing normalized with unique cDNA molecular identifiers, the study measured how TCR beta repertoire diversity changes with age. To avoid experimental bias, donors of different ages were randomly spread across the sequencing lanes. Two additional independent replicas of 1 million unique cDNA reads from the same blood draw were analyzed for two donors (one aged 18 to 29 and one aged 80 or older). The full study reports these points: Bulk unsorted PBMC profiling prevented conclusive comparison of naive and antigen-experienced compartments. Compared with the aged group, more naive CD4+ T cells, fewer expanded clones and increased TCR diversity were shown by the long-lived group, suggesting age selection. Donor CMV infection status was unknown, potentially confounding age-related changes in expanded clonotypes. Observed TCR beta diversity correlated strongly with the percentage of naive T cells measured by flow cytometry. Total diversity estimates from one million sequenced T cells were considered lower bounds and underestimates. Observed TCR beta diversity per million T cells fell roughly linearly with age, and a significant reduction was already apparent by age around 40.

The 39 donors, aged 6 to 90 years, were systemically healthy Caucasian individuals from Russia. Approximately 9.3 milliliters of peripheral blood were drawn from each donor into EDTA-treated Vacutainer tubes. Ficoll-Paque density-gradient centrifugation was used to isolate PBMCs, with at least 6.5 million obtained per sample. Trizol reagent was used to extract total RNA from PBMCs, with at least 6 micrograms per sample. For every donor, flow cytometry on a PBMC aliquot measured the percentage of naive CD45RAhigh/CD27high T cells. For this chain, trimming is 6 bases at the V end and 10 bases at the J end, and the number of junction bases without a gene match is 12. Measured from the cysteine to the phenylalanine, the CDR3 is 14 residues long. The kept DNA is CDR3 alone, 42 bases in frame from the first base. The library was made by 5' RACE. TCRdb names Illumina HiSeq 2500 as the instrument used. The second PCR ran for roughly 6 to 11 cycles and used a J-beta primer mix along with a sample-barcoded 5' primer. A template-switch 5' adaptor carrying 12 random nucleotides introduced a unique molecular identifier onto each TCR beta cDNA molecule. Each sample yielded at least 2.5 million CDR3-containing paired-end reads. First-strand cDNA was synthesized from all RNA with the Mint cDNA synthesis kit, primed by a TRBC-specific oligonucleotide. Following uracil-DNA glycosylase treatment, a first 18-cycle PCR with universal primers M1SS and BC2_uni_R was performed on all cDNA. The paper's data handling went like this. Each sample was normalized by randomly selecting 1 million high-quality reads, each carrying a distinct molecular identifier. Instead of being binned into consensus sequences, reads with shared molecular identifiers were discarded. CDR3 identification, clonotype clustering and error correction used MiTCR with a Q25 quality threshold and the strictest error-elimination algorithm. A nonparametric unseen species model with Euler transformation was used to estimate a lower bound on total TCR beta diversity. The public reads were reprocessed in TCRdb via fastp at Q25 and MiXCR, keeping in-frame beta chains. Rows with a matching CDR3 protein are joined into one entry that keeps the most common DNA and genes. These V and J calls derive from TCRdb rather than the authors' analysis. The sample profile shows about 1,500,000 distinct CDR3 sequences; 28% of them were found once. The leading ten clones occupy 7.7% of the sample.

Sequencing was done on a sample of blood. The sequence joins TRBV12-3 or TRBV12-4 to TRBJ1-5; 7 middle bases align to TRBD1. The receptor was isolated from a woman aged 25 to 39 in good health. The DNA sequence is as follows: TGTGCCAGCAGAGTCGACAGGGCCCCCAGCCCCCAGCATTTT. Its amino acids are CASRVDRAPSPQHF.